This T cell receptor (beta chain) appears in the sequencing data of a study of cytomegalovirus exposure and HLA in healthy donors. Sequenced by immunoSEQ multiplex PCR; TCRdb stores in-frame clones only, minus some. The sample carries about 270,000 clones, about 86% recorded once. Findings and caveats of the study: Rarity characterized most TCR sequences, yet some public TCRs appeared in many donors. Three of the chains that were CMV-associated were confirmed in vitro to be specific for CMV antigens. According to the study, around 160 TCR beta chains were cytomegalovirus-associated.

There are a few counts of this clone. Its antigen is as yet unknown. Germline CDR1 MNHEY, CDR2 SMNVEV (reference sequence). V gave up 6 bases and J gave up 1 base, with 9 bases separating them. The CDR3 is made up of 13 amino acids. This chain uses TRBV27 with TRBJ1-2, with D maybe TRBD1 (6 bases). Input material: PBMCs. This receptor was obtained from a woman aged 18-29 years in good health and CMV-seronegative. The CDR3 nucleotides read TGTGCCAGCAGGACAGGCCTTAACTATGGCTACACCTTC. Protein: CASRTGLNYGYTF.